Given below is one T cell receptor beta chain in context. V was shortened by 8 bases and J by 1 base, with 11 bases between the two germline ends. Germline CDR1 ENHRY, CDR2 SYGVKD. This CDR3 is built from 13 residues. This sample is drawn from a study of blood T cell repertoires in COVID-19. Sequenced by immunoSEQ multiplex PCR; TCRdb stores in-frame clones only, minus some. This table has about 100,000 clones, about 80% appearing once. This chain connects TRBV10-3 to TRBJ1-1; possibly TRBD1 for D (5 bases). The sequence was collected from a woman between 70 and 85 years old with acute or convalescent COVID-19. The sequenced sample consisted of peripheral blood. The CDR3 is CAIGREANTEAFF. The CDR3 DNA sequence: TGTGCCATCGGCAGGGAGGCGAACACTGAAGCTTTCTTT.